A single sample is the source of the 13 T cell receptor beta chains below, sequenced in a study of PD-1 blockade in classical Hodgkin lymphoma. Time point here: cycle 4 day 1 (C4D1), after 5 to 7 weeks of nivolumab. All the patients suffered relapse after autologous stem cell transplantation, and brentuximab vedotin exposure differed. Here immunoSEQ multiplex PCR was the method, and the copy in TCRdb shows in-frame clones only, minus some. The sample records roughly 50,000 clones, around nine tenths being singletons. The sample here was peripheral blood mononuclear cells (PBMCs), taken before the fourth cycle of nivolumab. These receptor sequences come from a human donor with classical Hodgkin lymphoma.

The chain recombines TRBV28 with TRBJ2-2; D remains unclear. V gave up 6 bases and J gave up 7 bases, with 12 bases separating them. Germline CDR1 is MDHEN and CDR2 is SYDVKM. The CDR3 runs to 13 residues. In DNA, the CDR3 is TGTGCCAGCAGGCCCCTAACGGGCGGGGAGCTGTTTTTT. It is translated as CASRPLTGGELFF.

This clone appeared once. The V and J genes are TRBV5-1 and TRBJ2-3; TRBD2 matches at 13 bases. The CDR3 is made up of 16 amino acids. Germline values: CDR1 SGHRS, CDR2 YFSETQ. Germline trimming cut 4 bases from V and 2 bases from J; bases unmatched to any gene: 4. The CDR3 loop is CASSTGLAGPTDTQYF. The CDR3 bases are TGCGCCAGCAGCACGGGACTAGCGGGACCCACAGATACGCAGTATTTT.

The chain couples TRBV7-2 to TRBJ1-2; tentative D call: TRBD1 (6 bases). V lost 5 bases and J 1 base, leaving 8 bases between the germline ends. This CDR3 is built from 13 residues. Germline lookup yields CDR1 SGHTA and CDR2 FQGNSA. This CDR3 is CASSEQGNYGYTF. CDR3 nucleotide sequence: TGTGCCAGCAGCGAACAGGGTAACTATGGCTACACCTTC.

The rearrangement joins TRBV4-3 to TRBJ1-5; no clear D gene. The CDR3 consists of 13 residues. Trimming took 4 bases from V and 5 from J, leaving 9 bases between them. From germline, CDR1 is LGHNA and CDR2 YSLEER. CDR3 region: CASSLDPHQPQHF. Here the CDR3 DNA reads TGCGCCAGCAGCCTGGACCCACATCAGCCCCAGCATTTT.

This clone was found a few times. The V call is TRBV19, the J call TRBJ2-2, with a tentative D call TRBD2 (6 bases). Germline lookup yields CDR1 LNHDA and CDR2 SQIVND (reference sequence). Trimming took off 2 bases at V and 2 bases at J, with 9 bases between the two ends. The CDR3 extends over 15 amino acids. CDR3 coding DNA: TGTGCCAGTAGTATATTTAGCGGAAACACCGGGGAGCTGTTTTTT. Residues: CASSIFSGNTGELFF.

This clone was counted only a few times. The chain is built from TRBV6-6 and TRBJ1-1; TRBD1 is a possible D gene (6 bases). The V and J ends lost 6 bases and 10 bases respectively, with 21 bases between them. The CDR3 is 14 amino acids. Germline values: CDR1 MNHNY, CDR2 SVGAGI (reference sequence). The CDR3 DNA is TGTGCCAGCAGAGATATTGACAGGATAGTAAGAGCTTTCTTT. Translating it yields CASRDIDRIVRAFF.

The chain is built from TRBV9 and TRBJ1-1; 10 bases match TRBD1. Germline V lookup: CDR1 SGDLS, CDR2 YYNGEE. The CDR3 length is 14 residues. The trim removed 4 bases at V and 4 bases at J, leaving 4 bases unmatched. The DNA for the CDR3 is TGTGCCAGCAGCCTCCGGACAGGGGGCACTGAAGCTTTCTTT. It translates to CASSLRTGGTEAFF.

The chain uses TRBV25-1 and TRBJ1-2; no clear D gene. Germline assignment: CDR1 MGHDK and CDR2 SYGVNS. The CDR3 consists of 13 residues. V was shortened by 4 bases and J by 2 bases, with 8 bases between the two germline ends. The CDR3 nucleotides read TGTGCCAGCAGTGGGCGCAAGAACTATGGCTACACCTTC. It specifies CASSGRKNYGYTF.

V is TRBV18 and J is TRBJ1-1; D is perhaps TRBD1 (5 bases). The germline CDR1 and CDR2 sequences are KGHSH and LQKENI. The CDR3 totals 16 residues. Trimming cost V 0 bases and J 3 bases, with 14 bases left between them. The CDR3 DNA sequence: TGTGCCAGCTCACCACCTTGGCCAGGGAGAGACACTGAAGCTTTCTTT. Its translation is CASSPPWPGRDTEAFF. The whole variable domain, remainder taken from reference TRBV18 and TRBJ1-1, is NAGVMQNPRHLVRRRGQEARLRCSPMKGHSHVYWYRQLPEEGLKFMVYLQKENIIDESGMPKERFSAEFPKEGPSILRIQQVVRGDSAAYFCASSPPWPGRDTEAFFGQGTRLTVV.

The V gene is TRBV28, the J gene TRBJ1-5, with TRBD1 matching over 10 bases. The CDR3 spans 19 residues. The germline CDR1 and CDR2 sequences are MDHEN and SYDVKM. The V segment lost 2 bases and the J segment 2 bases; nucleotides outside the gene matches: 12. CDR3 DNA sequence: TGTGCCAGCAGTTTAAGTGTGGACAGGGGGATTTGGGGCAATCAGCCCCAGCATTTT. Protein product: CASSLSVDRGIWGNQPQHF.

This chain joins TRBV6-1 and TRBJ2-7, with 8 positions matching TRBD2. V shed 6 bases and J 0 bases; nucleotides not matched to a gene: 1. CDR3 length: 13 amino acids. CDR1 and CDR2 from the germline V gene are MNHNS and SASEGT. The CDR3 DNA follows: TGTGCCAGCAGGACTAGCGCCTCCTACGAGCAGTACTTC. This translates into CASRTSASYEQYF.

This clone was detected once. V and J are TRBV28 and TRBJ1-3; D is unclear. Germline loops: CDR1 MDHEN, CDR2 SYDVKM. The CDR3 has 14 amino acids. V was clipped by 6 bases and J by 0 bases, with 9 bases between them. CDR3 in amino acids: CASRLGSSGNTIYF. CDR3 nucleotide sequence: TGTGCCAGCAGGCTCGGGTCCTCTGGAAACACCATATATTTT.

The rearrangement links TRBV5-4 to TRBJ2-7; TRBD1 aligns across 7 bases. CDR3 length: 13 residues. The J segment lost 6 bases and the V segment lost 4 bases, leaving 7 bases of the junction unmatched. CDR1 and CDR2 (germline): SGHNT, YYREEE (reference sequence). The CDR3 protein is CASSHTGEREQYF. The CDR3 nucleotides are TGTGCCAGCAGCCACACAGGGGAACGCGAGCAGTACTTC.